The sequence of this T cell receptor beta chain was determined in a study of identical twins. General study findings and limits: Invariant populations such as MAIT and iNKT cells could partly muddle zero-insertion analyses.

Healthy Caucasians made up all donors. A universal primer site arose from template switching, and cDNA bore unique molecular identifiers. TCRdb used MiXCR to reprocess the 5' RACE reads, holding one entry per CDR3 protein. Of roughly 630,000 distinct CDR3 sequences detected, about 7.6% appear once; the ten largest clones hold around 1.6%. Notes on this clonotype: Its matching antigen is unknown.

The germline gives CDR1 SGHRS, CDR2 YFSETQ. V lost 0 bases, J lost 2 bases, and 9 bases lay in between. The CDR3 consists of 15 residues. The same sample was also used in a study of yellow fever vaccine responses in identical twins.

The clonotype was recovered from a woman between 18 and 29 years old in good health. Specimen: PBMCs. This sequence joins TRBV5-1 and TRBJ2-1; a possible D gene is TRBD1 (5 bases). The CDR3 is CASSLAGITYNEQFF. The CDR3, as DNA: TGCGCCAGCAGCTTGGCAGGGATTACCTACAATGAGCAGTTCTTC.